This T cell receptor beta chain stems from a study of CD8+CD57+ T cells in acquired aplastic anemia. Across the whole study: DNA per sorted CD4+ or CD8+ sample ranged 0.2 to 27.4 ug, averaging around 3.1 ug.

The template for TCR beta VDJ and CDR3 sequence profiling was genomic DNA. In TCRdb, the reads were re-called with MiXCR into one record per CDR3 protein. The sample has under 200,000 distinct CDR3 sequences; 40% to 60% are singletons. This clonotype was counted ten times or more. No antigen is known for it. The junction differs from germline at one of its ends, possibly a read error. Germline CDR1 is PRHDT and CDR2 is FYEKMQ (reference sequence). CDR3 size: 12 residues. Regarding the study as a whole: Roughly 30 was the count of CD8+ CDR3 sequences that patients shared with controls.

Previously, flow cytometry had revealed CD8+CD57+ cell expansion in the patients chosen for sequencing. Each patient had severe acquired aplastic anemia. Untreated patients provided the blood samples, with no therapy given before sampling. The rearrangement links TRBV13 to TRBJ2-1; 8 nucleotides align to TRBD2. The TCR comes from a human donor with aplastic anemia. Input material: sorted CD4+, CD8+, or CD8+CD57+ T cells (not recorded which) from PBMCs. The CDR3 bases are TGTGCCAGCAGCTTAGGGTCTAGCGGGTCCCTCTTC. The encoded protein is CASSLGSSGSLF.